The 26 T cell receptor beta chains presented below share a single source sample, sequenced in a study of blood T cell repertoires in COVID-19. Assay: immunoSEQ multiplex PCR; the TCRdb copy retains only in-frame clones and omits some. Among around 300,000 clones, roughly nine tenths were seen once, and the ten largest hold 2.4%. Source material: PBMCs or T cells enriched from blood (not recorded which). All receptors come from a young woman who had recovered from COVID-19.

V and J are TRBV10-3 and TRBJ2-1, with 8 bases that match TRBD1. CDR1 is ENHRY and CDR2 is SYGVKD in the germline V gene. There are 15 residues in the CDR3. Trimming cost V 2 bases and J 9 bases; bases outside gene matches: 9. The chain's CDR3 is CAISEGQGDTSEQFF. CDR3 bases: TGTGCCATCAGTGAGGGACAGGGAGATACTAGTGAGCAGTTCTTC.

The chain links TRBV19 to TRBJ1-3, with no clear D. The length of the CDR3 is 15 residues. V was trimmed by 7 bases and J by 2 bases, leaving 15 bases between them. Germline CDR1 is LNHDA and CDR2 is SQIVND (reference sequence). CDR3 protein: CASKRNSVPGNTIYF. CDR3 coding DNA: TGTGCCAGTAAGAGGAATTCAGTTCCTGGAAACACCATATATTTT.

The chain couples TRBV11-2 to TRBJ2-2; the D is unclear. CDR3 length: 12 residues. Germline loops: CDR1 SGHAT, CDR2 FQNNGV. V lost 0 bases, J lost 13 bases, and 9 bases lay in between. In DNA, the CDR3 is TGTGCCAGCAGCTTAGACCCCTCGGGGCTGTTTTTT. The encoded protein is CASSLDPSGLFF.

This clone was seen a single time. The chain carries TRBV5-1 and TRBJ1-3; no definite D call. The germline gives CDR1 SGHRS, CDR2 YFSETQ. This CDR3 has 16 amino acids. V was cut by 1 base and J by 0 bases, with 11 bases left in between. CDR3 nucleotides: TGCGCCAGCAGCTTGTGGTCCGCTAGCTCTGGAAACACCATATATTTT. It specifies CASSLWSASSGNTIYF.

V gene TRBV5-4 combines with J gene TRBJ2-7; TRBD2 matches at 9 bases. This CDR3 contains 16 residues. J gave up 4 bases and V 3 bases, and 11 bases lay outside the gene matches. The germline CDR1 and CDR2 sequences are SGHNT and YYREEE (reference sequence). The CDR3 here is CASSSQGGGARYEQYF. DNA for the CDR3: TGTGCCAGCAGCTCCCAGGGCGGGGGGGCCAGGTACGAGCAGTACTTC.

The rearrangement uses TRBV6-4 and TRBJ2-2, with D possibly matching TRBD2 (5 bases). Deletions cut 5 bases from V and 0 bases from J, with 13 bases between. Germline V CDR1 and CDR2: MRHNA, SNTAGT. The CDR3 sequence is 16 residues long. This CDR3 reads CASSPKSGSNTGELFF. The CDR3 DNA is TGTGCCAGCAGTCCGAAAAGCGGATCGAACACCGGGGAGCTGTTTTTT.

V is TRBV10-2 and J is TRBJ1-1; TRBD1 matches at 7 bases. Germline values: CDR1 WSHSY, CDR2 SAAADI. The CDR3 extends over 12 amino acids. Trimming took 6 bases from V and 7 from J; bases not matched to a gene: 5. The chain's CDR3 is CASRQQGSEAFF. DNA of the CDR3: TGCGCCAGCAGACAACAGGGGAGTGAAGCTTTCTTT.

The chain has TRBV2 and TRBJ1-1; D is uncertain. Looked up from germline, CDR1 is SNHLY and CDR2 is FYNNEI. CDR3 size: 14 residues. V shed 4 bases and J shed 5 bases, with 14 bases lying between them. CDR3 region: CASSVRGLATEAFF. As DNA, the CDR3 is TGTGCCAGCAGTGTGAGAGGGCTAGCGACTGAAGCTTTCTTT.

The CDR3 region has the DNA TGTGCCACCAGTGACTCCGGACAGGGGAACTATGGCTACACCTTC. Encoded protein: CATSDSGQGNYGYTF. This rearrangement joins TRBV24-1 to TRBJ1-2, with TRBD1 matching over 9 bases. Per the germline V gene, CDR1 is KGHDR and CDR2 is SFDVKD. V lost 4 bases to trimming and J lost 2 bases; unmatched junction nucleotides: 4. This CDR3 spans 15 amino acids.

The chain joins TRBV5-1 to TRBJ1-4; D not resolved. The germline V gene encodes CDR1 SGHRS and CDR2 YFSETQ. V lost 4 bases and J lost 12, with 22 bases in between. The CDR3 extends over 15 amino acids. CDR3 sequence reads: CASSDQRLSNEELFF. Written as DNA, the CDR3 is TGCGCCAGCAGCGATCAAAGGCTTTCCAATGAGGAACTGTTTTTT.

The CDR3 is CASSYGGQGSNQPQHF. In nucleotides, the CDR3 is TGTGCCAGCAGTTACGGTGGACAGGGGAGCAATCAGCCCCAGCATTTT. This chain joins TRBV6-6 and TRBJ1-5; 9 bases are a match to TRBD1. The germline V gene encodes CDR1 MNHNY and CDR2 SVGAGI (reference sequence). The CDR3 totals 16 residues. The J segment lost 1 base and the V segment lost 2 bases, leaving 3 bases of the junction unmatched.

This clone was seen only a few times. The V gene is TRBV6-5, the J gene TRBJ2-3; 9 bases fit TRBD1. V was clipped by 4 bases and J by 6 bases; unmatched bases: 8. CDR3 length: 15 amino acids. Germline-derived CDR1 and CDR2 are MNHEY and SVGAGI. This chain's CDR3 is CASSWTGAIKDTQYF. The CDR3 DNA is TGTGCCAGCAGTTGGACAGGGGCAATTAAGGATACGCAGTATTTT.

This chain connects TRBV28 to TRBJ1-5; 9 nucleotides agree with TRBD1. CDR1 and CDR2 from the germline V gene are MDHEN and SYDVKM. The CDR3 totals 15 residues. Trimming cost V 4 bases and J 7 bases; bases outside gene matches: 8. The DNA for the CDR3 is TGTGCCAGCAGTTCGCTGACAGGGGGGGGCCAGCCCCAGCATTTT. Protein product: CASSSLTGGGQPQHF.

The rearrangement joins TRBV6-5 to TRBJ2-2, with TRBD2 matching 8 bases. Germline CDR1 reads MNHEY; CDR2 reads SVGAGI. Germline trimming cut 6 bases from V and 7 bases from J; bases unmatched to any gene: 10. This CDR3 is built from 15 residues. CDR3 protein: CASRGRGGLGGELFF. CDR3 DNA sequence: TGTGCCAGCAGAGGCCGGGGGGGCCTAGGCGGGGAGCTGTTTTTT.

The chain combines TRBV19 with TRBJ2-1; possibly TRBD2 for D (5 bases). Germline CDR1 reads LNHDA; CDR2 reads SQIVND (reference sequence). The V gene lost 9 bases and the J gene lost 7 bases, with 22 bases spanning the gap. This CDR3 has 15 amino acids. The CDR3 DNA reads as TGTGCCAGCCAGAGCGGAGAAAAGGTTTGGAATGAGCAGTTCTTC. It encodes CASQSGEKVWNEQFF.

V usage is TRBV2 and J usage is TRBJ1-2; no clear D. Trimming took off 6 bases at V and 1 base at J, with 12 bases between the two ends. Germline loops: CDR1 SNHLY, CDR2 FYNNEI. The CDR3 consists of 14 residues. In nucleotides, the CDR3 is TGTGCCAGCAGGAGGGAGCGGAGTAACTATGGCTACACCTTC. Its translation: CASRRERSNYGYTF.

The rearrangement joins TRBV28 to TRBJ1-4; D is uncertain. Germline V gives CDR1 MDHEN, CDR2 SYDVKM. The CDR3 is 13 residues long. Deletions cut 4 bases from V and 8 bases from J, with 11 bases between. DNA for the CDR3: TGTGCCAGCAGTTCGGTTCGGGTAGAAAAACTGTTTTTT. Residues: CASSSVRVEKLFF.

The V and J genes are TRBV5-1 and TRBJ2-5, with TRBD1 as a possible D gene (6 bases). V lost 0 bases and J 1 base, leaving 10 bases between the germline ends. Per the germline V gene, CDR1 is SGHRS and CDR2 is YFSETQ. The length of the CDR3 is 15 residues. The CDR3 loop reads CASSLEGHVQETQYF. The CDR3 nucleotides read TGCGCCAGCAGCTTGGAGGGACACGTCCAAGAGACCCAGTACTTC.

There are a few counts of this clone. This chain joins TRBV6-5 and TRBJ1-2; 7 positions agree with TRBD1. This CDR3 is 13 amino acids long. Germline CDR1 and CDR2: MNHEY and SVGAGI. V shed 5 bases, J shed 4 bases, and the junction held 4 bases outside the gene matches. CDR3 sequence: CASSTGTAYGYTF. In DNA, the CDR3 is TGTGCCAGCAGTACCGGGACAGCCTATGGCTACACCTTC.

The chain has TRBV2 and TRBJ2-7; 7 bases map to TRBD1. With V trimmed by 9 bases and J by 6 bases, 11 bases remained unmatched. The germline CDR1 and CDR2 sequences are SNHLY and FYNNEI. This CDR3 is 13 amino acids long. The chain's CDR3 is CARGETGYSEQYF. CDR3 nucleotide sequence: TGTGCCAGGGGGGAGACAGGGTACTCCGAGCAGTACTTC.

There are a few counts of this clone. CDR3 residues: CSVEGRGREKLFF. CDR3 DNA sequence: TGCAGCGTTGAAGGCAGGGGGCGCGAAAAACTGTTTTTT. V gene TRBV29-1 combines with J gene TRBJ1-4; TRBD1 aligns across 8 bases. CDR1 SQVTM and CDR2 ANQGSEA come from the germline V gene. V lost 1 base, J lost 8 bases, and 3 bases stayed unmatched. The CDR3 consists of 13 residues.

V gene TRBV12-3 or TRBV12-4 combines with J gene TRBJ1-1, with D possibly TRBD1 on 6 matching bases. This CDR3 region has 11 residues. V dropped 5 bases and J dropped 10 bases, with 11 bases sitting between them. The CDR3 sequence: CASSPGDGAFF. DNA for the CDR3: TGTGCCAGCAGTCCAGGGGACGGAGCTTTCTTT.

This clone has only a few counts. The rearrangement links TRBV5-1 to TRBJ2-3; the match to TRBD2 covers 7 bases. Germline loops: CDR1 SGHRS, CDR2 YFSETQ. The CDR3 consists of 16 residues. V was clipped by 4 bases and J by 4 bases; unmatched bases: 12. CDR3 sequence reads: CASSPGGGYVPDTQYF. The CDR3 DNA reads TGCGCCAGCAGCCCAGGCGGGGGTTATGTGCCAGATACGCAGTATTTT. The complete variable domain, with remaining parts taken from reference TRBV5-1 and TRBJ2-3, reads KAGVTQTPRYLIKTRGQQVTLSCSPISGHRSVSWYQQTPGQGLQFLFEYFSETQRNKGNFPGRFSGRQFSNSRSEMNVSTLELGDSALYLCASSPGGGYVPDTQYFGPGTRLTVL.

DNA for the CDR3: TGTGCCAGCTCGCGCAACGGACAGGGGGCAGATAATTCACCCCTCCACTTT. Protein product: CASSRNGQGADNSPLHF. The chain has TRBV18 and TRBJ1-6, with 11 bases aligning to TRBD1. The CDR3 is 17 amino acids. Germline V gives CDR1 KGHSH, CDR2 LQKENI. V was clipped by 6 bases and J by 5 bases; unmatched bases: 9.

The J gene is TRBJ2-1, the V gene TRBV3-1 (or the pseudogene TRBV3-2); a weak D match, TRBD2 (5 bases). The CDR3 is made up of 13 amino acids. Germline CDR1 is LGHDT and CDR2 is YNNKEL (reference sequence). V dropped 4 bases and J dropped 2 bases, with 6 bases sitting between them. The CDR3 DNA sequence: TGTGCCAGCAGCCGGCGGGCCTACAATGAGCAGTTCTTC. This encodes CASSRRAYNEQFF.

The sample holds one count of this clone. V usage is TRBV28 and J usage is TRBJ2-7; D possibly corresponds to TRBD2 (6 bases). The CDR3 consists of 15 residues. Germline lookup yields CDR1 MDHEN and CDR2 SYDVKM. V lost 6 bases, J lost 3 bases, and 18 bases lay in between. CDR3 sequence: CASREGGRSIYEQYF. The CDR3 DNA reads as TGTGCCAGCAGGGAAGGAGGGCGCTCCATCTACGAGCAGTACTTC.